The source of this TCR beta chain is a study of CD8 T cells in Susac syndrome. Trimming removed 7 bases at V and 9 bases at J, with 16 bases between. Germline loops: CDR1 SQVTM, CDR2 ANQGSEA. The CDR3 has 12 residues. RNA totalling 0.5 to 1 ug underwent reverse transcription with random hexamers. Each CDR3 protein is one row after TCRdb ran MiXCR on the immunoSEQ multiplex PCR reads. Seen here are some 150,000 distinct CDR3 sequences, nearly 97% observed once, and the top ten hold approximately 0.08%. The sequence derives from a human donor with Susac syndrome. This chain connects TRBV29-1 to TRBJ1-3; D unclear. Sequencing used CD4+ T cells from PBMCs. The CDR3 nucleotides read TGCAGCGCACAAAGTGGGGTCGGCACCATATATTTT. It codes for CSAQSGVGTIYF.